In this sample, the clone carrying this T cell receptor (beta chain) turned up a few times. Its antigen is as yet unknown. This entry comes from a study of CD8 T cells in ankylosing spondylitis. TCRdb re-analysed the 5' RACE reads in MiXCR, keeping a single row per CDR3 protein. The repertoire holds about 440,000 distinct CDR3 sequences, with 15% to 20% as singletons. Notes on the study in general: Made up of 7 to 9 highly homologous variants, a TCR beta motif appeared characteristic of ankylosing spondylitis blood.

This TCR derives from a male donor with ankylosing spondylitis. Sequenced: blood, either unsorted or a sorted T cell fraction (not recorded which).

The CDR3 sequence: CASTATVRSYEQYF. The CDR3 nucleotides read TGTGCCAGCACCGCGACAGTACGCTCCTACGAGCAGTACTTC. The chain has TRBV2 and TRBJ2-7; D may be TRBD1 (5 bases). The germline V and J ends were trimmed by 7 bases and 0 bases, with 13 bases remaining between them. CDR3 size: 14 residues. CDR1 and CDR2 from the germline V gene are SNHLY and FYNNEI. The variable domain in full, with the rest retrieved from reference TRBV2 and TRBJ2-7, is EPEVTQTPSHQVTQMGQEVILRCVPISNHLYFYWYRQILGQKVEFLVSFYNNEISEKSEIFDDQFSVERPDGSNFTLKIRSTKLEDSAMYFCASTATVRSYEQYFGPGTRLTVT.